A single sample is the source of the 29 T cell receptor beta chains below, sequenced in a study of response to subunit inactivated influenza vaccine. Using its own MiXCR run on the RT-PCR reads, TCRdb lists one record per CDR3 protein. The sample shows 500,000 to 600,000 distinct CDR3 sequences, approximately 15% of them seen only once. The sequences come from PBMCs from blood, collected about 13 days after vaccination. These receptors originate from a man aged 50 or older who received an inactivated influenza vaccine.

This clonotype was recorded a few times. V is TRBV20-1 and J is TRBJ1-1; 7 bases align to TRBD1. J lost 0 bases, V lost 6 bases, and 10 bases had no gene match. The CDR3 length is 15 residues. Germline CDR1 DFQATT, CDR2 SNEGSKA (reference sequence). Here the CDR3 reads CSATTGTLMNTEAFF. Written as DNA, the CDR3 is TGCAGTGCCACGACAGGGACCTTAATGAACACTGAAGCTTTCTTT.

The chain employs TRBV4-3 and TRBJ2-3; 10 nucleotides agree with TRBD2. CDR3 length: 20 residues. The germline gives CDR1 LGHNA, CDR2 YSLEER. J gave up 2 bases and V 1 base, and 15 bases lay outside the gene matches. The CDR3 spells CASSQVPSGSWGGPTDTQYF. In DNA form, the CDR3 reads TGCGCCAGCAGCCAAGTGCCTAGCGGGAGCTGGGGGGGGCCCACAGATACGCAGTATTTT.

This clonotype has more than one count but fewer than ten. The rearrangement joins TRBV20-1 to TRBJ2-1, with D possibly being TRBD2 (6 bases). The germline gives CDR1 DFQATT, CDR2 SNEGSKA (reference sequence). CDR3 size: 15 residues. Deletions cut 0 bases from V and 0 bases from J, with 9 bases between. The CDR3 is CSARDSAGSYNEQFF. Here the CDR3 DNA reads TGCAGTGCTAGAGATTCAGCGGGCTCCTACAATGAGCAGTTCTTC.

This clonotype was seen a few times. The chain combines TRBV30 with TRBJ1-5, with D perhaps matching TRBD1 (6 bases). V lost 0 bases to trimming and J lost 7 bases, with 16 bases between them. The germline V gene has CDR1 GTSNPN and CDR2 SVGIG (reference sequence). The CDR3 is 15 amino acids. The CDR3 loop reads CAWSVFAGVGQPQHF. The CDR3 DNA reads as TGTGCCTGGAGTGTATTCGCAGGGGTTGGGCAGCCCCAGCATTTT.

V is TRBV5-1 and J is TRBJ2-3; D is uncertain. The CDR3 is made up of 13 amino acids. Per the germline V gene, CDR1 is SGHRS and CDR2 is YFSETQ. V was cut by 3 bases and J by 6 bases, with 11 bases left in between. CDR3 bases: TGCGCCAGCAGCTATACCCTAGGTGATACGCAGTATTTT. Translated: CASSYTLGDTQYF.

The genes are TRBV15 and TRBJ2-3, with 8 bases lining up with TRBD2. Germline assignment: CDR1 LNHNV and CDR2 YYDKDF (reference sequence). Unmatched junction bases numbered 5, after V lost 0 bases and J lost 3 bases. The CDR3 sequence is 16 residues long. The CDR3 nucleotides are TGTGCCACCAGCAGAGATCTCCGGGGGGGGACAGATACGCAGTATTTT. It codes for CATSRDLRGGTDTQYF.

This clonotype was seen a handful of times. This chain links TRBV20-1 with TRBJ1-6, with 8 bases fitting TRBD1. Per the germline V gene, CDR1 is DFQATT and CDR2 is SNEGSKA (reference sequence). This CDR3 is built from 14 residues. Germline trimming cut 2 bases from V and 7 bases from J; bases unmatched to any gene: 4. Here the CDR3 reads CSARRGQENSPLHF. Written as DNA, the CDR3 is TGCAGTGCTAGAAGGGGACAGGAGAATTCACCCCTCCACTTT.

This clonotype was observed a handful of times. The chain carries TRBV6-1 and TRBJ1-1; D remains ambiguous. Germline assignment: CDR1 MNHNS and CDR2 SASEGT. The ends were cut back, 2 bases at V and 1 base at J, with 8 bases in the middle. The CDR3 length is 14 residues. The DNA for the CDR3 is TGTGCCAGCAGTGAACCAGGAACGAACACTGAAGCTTTCTTT. This encodes CASSEPGTNTEAFF.

In this sample, this clonotype turned up a few times. The chain uses TRBV6-2 or TRBV6-3 and TRBJ2-2, with 8 bases that match TRBD2. Germline V gene data show CDR1 as MNHEY and CDR2 as SVGEGT. The CDR3 runs 18 residues. V was pared by 2 bases and J by 2 bases, with 10 bases of the junction left unmatched. DNA for the CDR3: TGTGCCAGCAGTTACCGTGGTAGCGGGACGCACAACACCGGGGAGCTGTTTTTT. This sequence encodes CASSYRGSGTHNTGELFF.

This clonotype was observed a handful of times. The rearrangement joins TRBV6-5 to TRBJ2-7; D perhaps matches TRBD2 (5 bases). The V and J ends lost 0 bases and 4 bases respectively, with 10 bases between them. Germline V CDR1 and CDR2: MNHEY, SVGAGI. This CDR3 region has 14 residues. The CDR3 reads CASSYSRERYEQYF. The CDR3 region has the DNA TGTGCCAGCAGTTACTCGAGGGAGAGGTACGAGCAGTACTTC.

This chain joins TRBV15 and TRBJ2-5, with 9 nucleotides matching TRBD1. This CDR3 is built from 15 residues. Germline V gene data show CDR1 as LNHNV and CDR2 as YYDKDF (reference sequence). With V trimmed by 4 bases and J by 5 bases, 8 bases remained unmatched. Here the CDR3 DNA reads TGTGCCACCAGCAACCGACGCGGGACAGGGGAGACCCAGTACTTC. It encodes CATSNRRGTGETQYF.

A few counts support this clonotype. The V and J genes are TRBV5-6 and TRBJ2-7, with 7 bases matching TRBD1. With 4 bases clipped from V and 3 bases from J, the junction kept 7 bases outside the gene matches. Germline V gene lookup returns CDR1 SGHDT and CDR2 YYEEEE. This CDR3 has 14 residues. As DNA, the CDR3 is TGTGCCAGCAGCCCCACTCCAGGGGGCTACGAGCAGTACTTC. The encoded protein is CASSPTPGGYEQYF.

This clonotype was observed a handful of times. The chain has TRBV25-1 and TRBJ1-1; D is unresolved. Between the trimmed V and J ends, which lost 1 base and 1 base, there was a span of 10 bases. This CDR3 is 15 amino acids long. From germline, CDR1 is MGHDK and CDR2 SYGVNS. The CDR3 DNA follows: TGTGCCAGCAGTGAATTACTCGGTCCGAACACTGAAGCTTTCTTT. Protein sequence: CASSELLGPNTEAFF. The entire variable domain, with the rest obtained from reference TRBV25-1 and TRBJ1-1, is as follows: EADIYQTPRYLVIGTGKKITLECSQTMGHDKMYWYQQDPGMELHLIHYSYGVNSTEKGDLSSESTVSRIRTEHFPLTLESARPSHTSQYLCASSELLGPNTEAFFGQGTRLTVV.

This clonotype was found many times. V is TRBV29-1 and J is TRBJ1-2; TRBD1 is a possible D gene (6 bases). V dropped 4 bases and J dropped 4 bases, with 16 bases sitting between them. Germline V gene data show CDR1 as SQVTM and CDR2 as ANQGSEA. CDR3 length equals 14 residues. The CDR3 nucleotides are TGCAGCGTTGCGGAGGGGGGGCATGGCTATGGCTACACCTTC. Translating gives CSVAEGGHGYGYTF.

This clonotype was picked up a small number of times. V usage is TRBV20-1 and J usage is TRBJ2-4; the D is unclear. Germline V gene lookup returns CDR1 DFQATT and CDR2 SNEGSKA (reference sequence). The CDR3 is 10 amino acids. V was cut by 6 bases and J by 5 bases, with 5 bases left in between. The CDR3, as DNA: TGCAGTGCCCAGCAAAACATTCAGTACTTC. The encoded protein is CSAQQNIQYF.

A few counts support this clonotype. This chain joins TRBV7-2 and TRBJ2-1, with a possible D match to TRBD1 (6 bases). Germline values: CDR1 SGHTA, CDR2 FQGNSA. V lost 4 bases and J lost 4, with 17 bases in between. The CDR3 contains 16 residues. Here the CDR3 reads CASSSLAGDVYNEQFF. CDR3 sequence (DNA): TGTGCCAGCAGCTCTTTAGCAGGGGACGTTTACAATGAGCAGTTCTTC.

This clonotype was detected ten times or more. Written as DNA, the CDR3 is TGTGCCATCAGTCCACAGGGGACCGGGGAGCTGTTTTTT. Translating gives CAISPQGTGELFF. The chain uses TRBV10-3 and TRBJ2-2; 7 bases are shared with TRBD1. V lost 5 bases and J lost 5; bases outside the gene matches: 2. The CDR3 contains 13 residues. The germline CDR1 and CDR2 sequences are ENHRY and SYGVKD.

This clonotype was detected ten times or more. The chain links TRBV7-2 to TRBJ2-5, with 7 bases lining up with TRBD1. The CDR3 runs 13 residues. Germline-derived CDR1 and CDR2 are SGHTA and FQGNSA. With V trimmed by 4 bases and J by 3 bases, 2 bases remained unmatched. The CDR3 DNA is TGTGCCAGCAGCTGGGACAGAAAAGAGACCCAGTACTTC. It is translated as CASSWDRKETQYF.

J is TRBJ1-1 and V is TRBV30, with D possibly being TRBD1 (5 bases). The V end was cut by 4 bases, the J end by 1 base, with 10 bases between. From germline, CDR1 is GTSNPN and CDR2 SVGIG (reference sequence). The CDR3 length is 13 residues. The DNA of the CDR3 is TGTGCCTGGACTGACAGCCCGAACACTGAAGCTTTCTTT. Protein product: CAWTDSPNTEAFF. Full variable domain (missing parts from reference TRBV30 and TRBJ1-1): SQTIHQWPATLVQPVGSPLSLECTVEGTSNPNLYWYRQAAGRGLQLLFYSVGIGQISSEVPQNLSASRPQDRQFILSSKKLLLSDSGFYLCAWTDSPNTEAFFGQGTRLTVV.

This clonotype has more than one count but fewer than ten. The chain joins TRBV7-2 to TRBJ2-5; D is ambiguous. CDR3 size: 13 residues. The V end was cut by 4 bases, the J end by 0 bases, with 6 bases between. The germline V gene encodes CDR1 SGHTA and CDR2 FQGNSA. CDR3 loop: CASSYTYQETQYF. The CDR3 nucleotides are TGTGCCAGCAGCTACACGTACCAAGAGACCCAGTACTTC.

The CDR3 DNA reads as TGCAGTGCTAGGTGGGGACAGGGGTCCTACGAGCAGTACTTC. It specifies CSARWGQGSYEQYF. The rearrangement links TRBV20-1 to TRBJ2-7; the match to TRBD1 covers 10 bases. Looked up from germline, CDR1 is DFQATT and CDR2 is SNEGSKA (reference sequence). The CDR3 contains 14 residues. Germline trimming cut 3 bases from V and 1 base from J; bases unmatched to any gene: 3.

This clonotype was found a few times. The rearrangement joins TRBV7-2 to TRBJ2-1; 10 bases align to TRBD2. The CDR3 covers 16 residues. The germline V gene encodes CDR1 SGHTA and CDR2 FQGNSA. V lost 5 bases to trimming and J lost 4 bases; unmatched junction nucleotides: 8. CDR3 in amino acids: CASSTRGLAWYNEQFF. CDR3 in DNA: TGTGCCAGCAGCACCCGGGGACTAGCGTGGTACAATGAGCAGTTCTTC.

The chain joins TRBV12-3 or TRBV12-4 to TRBJ2-5, with 7 bases matching TRBD2. With V trimmed by 6 bases and J by 1 base, 5 bases remained unmatched. The CDR3 is 14 residues long. CDR3 in amino acids: CASRTGTIQETQYF. As DNA, the CDR3 is TGTGCCAGCAGAACCGGGACTATCCAAGAGACCCAGTACTTC.

This clonotype was seen many times. The chain has TRBV20-1 and TRBJ2-3, with TRBD2 matching over 10 bases. V dropped 4 bases and J dropped 0; count of bases not matched to a gene: 4. From germline, CDR1 is DFQATT and CDR2 SNEGSKA (reference sequence). The CDR3 has 15 amino acids. CDR3 nucleotides: TGCAGTGCTAACGGACTAGCGGAAAGCACAGATACGCAGTATTTT. Translation gives CSANGLAESTDTQYF.

This clonotype occurred a few times. The CDR3 loop reads CASSPEGPGYGYTF. The CDR3 DNA sequence: TGTGCCAGCAGCCCGGAGGGGCCCGGCTATGGCTACACCTTC. The rearrangement links TRBV4-2 to TRBJ1-2; possibly TRBD1 for D (5 bases). V was shortened by 4 bases and J by 4 bases, with 13 bases between the two germline ends. The CDR3 is made up of 14 amino acids. The germline gives CDR1 LGHNA, CDR2 YNFKEQ.

This clonotype was recorded a few times. The chain combines TRBV20-1 with TRBJ2-7, with TRBD1 matching 10 bases. The CDR3 sequence is 16 residues long. Trimming removed 6 bases from V and 3 bases from J; junction bases left unmatched: 14. Germline V CDR1 and CDR2: DFQATT, SNEGSKA (reference sequence). CDR3 nucleotides: TGCAGTGCCCCGACCCTAGTGAGGACAGGGGGCTACGAGCAGTACTTC. It is translated as CSAPTLVRTGGYEQYF.

This clonotype was found a few times. The V call is TRBV4-3, the J call TRBJ2-1; 8 bases match TRBD2. Germline assignment: CDR1 LGHNA and CDR2 YSLEER. The CDR3 is 13 amino acids. The V gene end was trimmed by 0 bases and the J gene end by 15 bases; junction bases not matched to a gene: 7. CDR3 nucleotide sequence: TGCGCCAGCAGCCAAGATCCGGGACTAGGACTGTTCTTC. Translation gives CASSQDPGLGLFF.

The chain carries TRBV20-1 and TRBJ2-3; no clear D. The CDR3 totals 12 residues. Germline V gene lookup returns CDR1 DFQATT and CDR2 SNEGSKA (reference sequence). The V gene lost 6 bases and the J gene lost 9 bases, with 16 bases spanning the gap. DNA of the CDR3: TGCAGTGCGCCAAACTATGGCGGCACGCAGTATTTT. It is translated as CSAPNYGGTQYF.

This clonotype was counted a few times. The genes are TRBV5-1 and TRBJ2-1; 9 bases are shared with TRBD1. CDR3 length: 15 residues. Looked up from germline, CDR1 is SGHRS and CDR2 is YFSETQ. The V segment lost 4 bases and the J segment 5 bases; nucleotides outside the gene matches: 7. CDR3 nucleotide sequence: TGCGCCAGCAGCCGGACAGGGGAAGCACACAATGAGCAGTTCTTC. Its translation: CASSRTGEAHNEQFF.